The present entry profiles one TCR beta chain with its context. The sample originates from a study of CD8 T cells in Susac syndrome. Random hexamers served to reverse transcribe roughly 0.45 to 1 ug RNA. One entry per CDR3 protein results from TCRdb running MiXCR on the immunoSEQ multiplex PCR reads. Among 400,000 to 550,000 distinct CDR3 sequences listed, more than 70% were seen once. The CDR3 runs to 13 residues. Germline V CDR1 and CDR2: MNHEY, SMNVEV (reference sequence). V lost 6 bases and J lost 7, with 12 bases in between. The chain links TRBV27 to TRBJ2-2, with a weak D call TRBD2 (7 bases). The sequenced sample was CD8+ T cells from PBMCs. The source is a human donor with multiple sclerosis. CDR3 nucleotides: TGTGCCAGCAGCCCCGGGGGGCTCGGGGAGCTGTTTTTT. Amino acids: CASSPGGLGELFF.